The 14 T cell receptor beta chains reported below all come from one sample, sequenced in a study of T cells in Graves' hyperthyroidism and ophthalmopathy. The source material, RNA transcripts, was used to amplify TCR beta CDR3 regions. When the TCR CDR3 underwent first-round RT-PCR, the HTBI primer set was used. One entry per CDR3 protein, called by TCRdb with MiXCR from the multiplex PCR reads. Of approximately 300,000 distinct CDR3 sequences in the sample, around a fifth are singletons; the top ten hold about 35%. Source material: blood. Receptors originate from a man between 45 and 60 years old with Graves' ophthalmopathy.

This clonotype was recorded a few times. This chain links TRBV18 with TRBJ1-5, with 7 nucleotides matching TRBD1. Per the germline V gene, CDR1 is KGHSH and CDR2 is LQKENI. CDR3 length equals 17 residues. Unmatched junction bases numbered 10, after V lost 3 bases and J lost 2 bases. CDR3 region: CASSPLRTGGGNQPQHF. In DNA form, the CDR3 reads TGTGCCAGCTCACCGCTACGGACAGGCGGAGGCAATCAGCCCCAGCATTTT.

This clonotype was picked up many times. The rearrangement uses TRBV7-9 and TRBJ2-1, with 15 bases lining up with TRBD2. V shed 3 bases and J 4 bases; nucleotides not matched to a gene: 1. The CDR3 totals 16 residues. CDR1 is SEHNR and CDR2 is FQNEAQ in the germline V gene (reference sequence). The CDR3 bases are TGTGCCAGCAGCTTGGGACTAGCGGGAGGTTACAATGAGCAGTTCTTC. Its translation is CASSLGLAGGYNEQFF.

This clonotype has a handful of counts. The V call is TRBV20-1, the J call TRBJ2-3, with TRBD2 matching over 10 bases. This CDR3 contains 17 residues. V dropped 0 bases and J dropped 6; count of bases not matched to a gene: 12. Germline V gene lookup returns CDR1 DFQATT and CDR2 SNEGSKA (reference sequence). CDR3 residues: CSARDIVLAGVRDTQYF. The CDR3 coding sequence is TGCAGTGCTAGAGATATCGTCCTAGCGGGAGTCAGGGATACGCAGTATTTT.

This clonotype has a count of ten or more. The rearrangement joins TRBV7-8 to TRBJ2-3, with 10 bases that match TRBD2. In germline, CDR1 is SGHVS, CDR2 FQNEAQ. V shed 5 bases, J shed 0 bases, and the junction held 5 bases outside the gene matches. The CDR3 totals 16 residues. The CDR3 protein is CASSILAGVSTDTQYF. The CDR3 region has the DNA TGTGCCAGCAGCATTCTAGCGGGAGTAAGCACAGATACGCAGTATTTT. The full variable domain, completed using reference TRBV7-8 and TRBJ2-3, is GAGVSQSPRYKVAKRGQDVALRCDPISGHVSLFWYQQALGQGPEFLTYFQNEAQLDKSGLPSDRFFAERPEGSVSTLKIQRTQQEDSAVYLCASSILAGVSTDTQYFGPGTRLTVL.

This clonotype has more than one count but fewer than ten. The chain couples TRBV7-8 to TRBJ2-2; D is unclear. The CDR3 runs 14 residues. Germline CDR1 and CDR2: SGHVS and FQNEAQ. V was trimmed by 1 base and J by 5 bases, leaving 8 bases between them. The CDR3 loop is CASSLESPTGELFF. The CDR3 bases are TGTGCCAGCAGCTTAGAATCACCGACCGGGGAGCTGTTTTTT.

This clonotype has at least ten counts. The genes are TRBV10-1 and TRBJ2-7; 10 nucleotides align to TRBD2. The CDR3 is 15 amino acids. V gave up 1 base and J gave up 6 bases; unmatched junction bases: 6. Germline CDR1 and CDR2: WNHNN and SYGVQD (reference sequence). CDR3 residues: CASSEWASGSGEQYF. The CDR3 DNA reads TGCGCCAGCAGTGAGTGGGCTAGCGGGAGTGGCGAGCAGTACTTC.

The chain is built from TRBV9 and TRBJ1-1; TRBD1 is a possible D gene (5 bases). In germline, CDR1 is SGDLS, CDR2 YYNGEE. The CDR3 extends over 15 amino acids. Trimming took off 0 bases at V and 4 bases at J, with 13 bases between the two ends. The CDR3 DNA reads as TGTGCCAGCAGCGTAGGGCAGGGCTGGAGCACTGAAGCTTTCTTT. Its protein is CASSVGQGWSTEAFF.

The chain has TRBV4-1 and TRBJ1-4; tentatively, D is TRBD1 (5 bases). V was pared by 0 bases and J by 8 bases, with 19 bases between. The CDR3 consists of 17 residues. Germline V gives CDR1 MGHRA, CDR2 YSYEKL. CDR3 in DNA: TGCGCCAGCAGCCAAGATAGGGGCGCCCAGCTTCGCGAAAAACTGTTTTTT. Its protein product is CASSQDRGAQLREKLFF.

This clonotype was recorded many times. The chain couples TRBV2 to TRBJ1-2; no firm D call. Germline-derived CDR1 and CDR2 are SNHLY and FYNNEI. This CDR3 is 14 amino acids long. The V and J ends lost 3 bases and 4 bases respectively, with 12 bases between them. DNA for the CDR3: TGTGCCAGCAGTGAGACTGGGAGTAGCTATGGCTACACCTTC. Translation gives CASSETGSSYGYTF.

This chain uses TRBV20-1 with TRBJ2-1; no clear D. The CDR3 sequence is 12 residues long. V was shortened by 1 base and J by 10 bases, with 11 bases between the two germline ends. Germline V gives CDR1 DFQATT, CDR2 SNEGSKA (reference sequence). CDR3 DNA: TGCAGTGCTAGAGTCCCCTTAGGGGAGCAGTTCTTC. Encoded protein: CSARVPLGEQFF.

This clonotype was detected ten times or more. Written as DNA, the CDR3 is TGTGCCAGCCCCCCATTTAGCGGGAGTGAGACAGATACGCAGTATTTT. The encoded protein is CASPPFSGSETDTQYF. The rearrangement links TRBV28 to TRBJ2-3, with TRBD2 identical over 9 bases. The junction had 12 bases not matched to a gene; V was cut back by 8 bases and J by 3 bases. The V gene's germline CDR1 is MDHEN and CDR2 SYDVKM. This CDR3 region has 16 residues.

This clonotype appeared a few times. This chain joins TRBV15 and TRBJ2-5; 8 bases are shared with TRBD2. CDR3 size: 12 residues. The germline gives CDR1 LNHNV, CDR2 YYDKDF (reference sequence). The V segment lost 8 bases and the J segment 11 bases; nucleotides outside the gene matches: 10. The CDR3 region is CATRGSGSSQYF. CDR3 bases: TGTGCCACCCGTGGAAGCGGGAGCTCACAGTACTTC.

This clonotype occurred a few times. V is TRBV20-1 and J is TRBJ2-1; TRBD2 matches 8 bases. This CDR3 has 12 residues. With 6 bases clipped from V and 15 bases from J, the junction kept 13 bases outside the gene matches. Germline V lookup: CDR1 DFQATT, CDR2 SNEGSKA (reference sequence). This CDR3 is CSAPSLAGLAFF. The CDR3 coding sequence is TGCAGTGCCCCCAGTCTAGCGGGCCTGGCGTTCTTC.

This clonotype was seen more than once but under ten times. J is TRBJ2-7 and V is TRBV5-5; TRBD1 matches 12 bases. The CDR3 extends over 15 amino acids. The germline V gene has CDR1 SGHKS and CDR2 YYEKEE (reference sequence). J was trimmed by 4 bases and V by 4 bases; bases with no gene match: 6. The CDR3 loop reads CASSRGQGADYEQYF. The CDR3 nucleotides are TGTGCCAGCAGCCGGGGACAGGGGGCGGATTACGAGCAGTACTTC.